This TCR beta chain derives from a study of T cell responses to AZD1222 COVID-19 vaccine. Measured with immunoSEQ multiplex PCR; TCRdb has only the in-frame clones, and not every one. In the table there are more than 150,000 clones, 94% of which are singletons. Study-wide results and limits: A mostly white British donor set with more females was recruited, and clonal diversity was possibly underestimated. Receipt of two AZD1222 doses was followed by a rise in Spike-specific TCR breadth and depth.

The germline CDR1 and CDR2 sequences are SGHRS and YFSETQ. Losses at the gene ends were 4 bases for V and 0 bases for J; bases not matched to a gene: 5. CDR3 length: 15 residues. Details on this clone: As yet, its antigen is unknown.

This clonotype was obtained from an adult who received the AZD1222 COVID-19 vaccine. The chain employs TRBV5-1 and TRBJ2-7; 9 bases are shared with TRBD2. This sample comprised peripheral blood, obtained 28 days after the second AZD1222 dose. CDR3 in amino acids: CASSISGRSSYEQYF. CDR3 sequence (DNA): TGCGCCAGCAGCATAAGCGGGAGGAGCTCCTACGAGCAGTACTTC.